This entry is about one T cell receptor (beta chain). The target antigen is unknown. Total RNA, at least 5.5 micrograms per sample, came from PBMCs. These data originate in a study of blood T cells in healthy people across ages. Combining a sample-barcoded 5' primer with a J-beta primer mix, a second PCR ran for about 7 to 12 cycles. TCRdb passed the 5' RACE reads through MiXCR, listing each CDR3 protein once. The sample consists of 700,000 to 900,000 distinct CDR3 sequences, under 30% of them appearing once. General study points: Relative to aged donors, long-lived donors carried more naive CD4+ cells and displayed higher diversity.

The V end lost 6 bases, the J end lost 3 bases, and 9 bases lay between the germline ends. The CDR3 loop spans 12 amino acids. This sample also appeared in a second study, on T cells of mothers and their children. That paper states: Sequencing returned over 9 million TCR beta CDR3 reads per mother and about 3 million per child.

Input material: blood. The V gene is TRBV12-3 or TRBV12-4, the J gene TRBJ2-7, with D uncertain. The TCR originated in a boy younger than 18 in good health. The CDR3 DNA is TGTGCCAGCAGCCCTAGACACTACGAGCAGTACTTC. Its translation is CASSPRHYEQYF.